The 4 T cell receptor beta chains reported below all come from one sample, sequenced in a study of cytomegalovirus exposure and HLA in healthy donors. This PCR relied on a set of 60 Vbeta primers and 13 Jbeta primers. Only in-frame clones appear in the TCRdb table, and some are missing; sequencing was by immunoSEQ multiplex PCR. The sample lists 90,000 to 110,000 clones, 9.5% to 15% occurring once. Sequencing was done on a sample of PBMCs. These TCRs come from a man aged 35-49 years in good health and CMV-seropositive.

This clone was recorded a few times. The V and J genes are TRBV18 and TRBJ2-1; D is perhaps TRBD2 (6 bases). V lost 2 bases to trimming and J lost 7 bases, with 15 bases between them. The CDR3 extends over 15 amino acids. Germline V lookup: CDR1 KGHSH, CDR2 LQKENI. CDR3 sequence (DNA): TGTGCCAGCTCACCAACGGAGGGTGGTGGGAATGAGCAGTTCTTC. This gives the protein CASSPTEGGGNEQFF.

In DNA form, the CDR3 reads TGTGCCAGCAGTCCCTCTAGCGGAGATACGAATGAGCAGTTCTTC. Its protein product is CASSPSSGDTNEQFF. V usage is TRBV27 and J usage is TRBJ2-1; 7 positions match TRBD2. Germline CDR1 reads MNHEY; CDR2 reads SMNVEV (reference sequence). This CDR3 has 15 residues. J was trimmed by 7 bases and V by 5 bases; bases with no gene match: 11.

This clone has just a few counts. The chain couples TRBV7-7 to TRBJ2-1, with TRBD2 identical over 13 bases. The CDR3 is 15 amino acids. Germline CDR1 is SSHAT and CDR2 is FNYEAQ (reference sequence). V shed 6 bases, J shed 7 bases, and the junction held 6 bases outside the gene matches. The CDR3: CASSPGLAGANEQFF. Here the CDR3 DNA reads TGTGCCAGCAGTCCCGGACTAGCGGGAGCAAATGAGCAGTTCTTC.

This clone has just a few counts. V and J are TRBV30 and TRBJ1-1; D perhaps matches TRBD1 (5 bases). Per the germline V gene, CDR1 is GTSNPN and CDR2 is SVGIG (reference sequence). This CDR3 region has 14 residues. The V gene lost 2 bases and the J gene lost 5 bases, with 15 bases spanning the gap. DNA of the CDR3: TGTGCCTGGAGTTACGGGGGATCGGGAACTGAAGCTTTCTTT. Residues: CAWSYGGSGTEAFF.